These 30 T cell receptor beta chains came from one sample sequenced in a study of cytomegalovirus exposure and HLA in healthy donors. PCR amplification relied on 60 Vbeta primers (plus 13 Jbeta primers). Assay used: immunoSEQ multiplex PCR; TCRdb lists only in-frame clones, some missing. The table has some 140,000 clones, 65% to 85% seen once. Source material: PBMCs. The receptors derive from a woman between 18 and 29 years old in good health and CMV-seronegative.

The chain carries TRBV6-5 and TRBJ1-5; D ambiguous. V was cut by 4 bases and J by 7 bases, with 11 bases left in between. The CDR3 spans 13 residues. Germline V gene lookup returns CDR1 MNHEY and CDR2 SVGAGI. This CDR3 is CASSFSERQPQHF. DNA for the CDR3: TGTGCCAGCAGTTTCTCAGAGCGGCAGCCCCAGCATTTT.

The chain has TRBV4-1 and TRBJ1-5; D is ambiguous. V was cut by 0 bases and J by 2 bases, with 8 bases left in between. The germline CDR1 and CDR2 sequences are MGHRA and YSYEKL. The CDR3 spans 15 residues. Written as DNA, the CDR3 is TGCGCCAGCAGCCAAGATTTTAGCGGCAATCAGCCCCAGCATTTT. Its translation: CASSQDFSGNQPQHF.

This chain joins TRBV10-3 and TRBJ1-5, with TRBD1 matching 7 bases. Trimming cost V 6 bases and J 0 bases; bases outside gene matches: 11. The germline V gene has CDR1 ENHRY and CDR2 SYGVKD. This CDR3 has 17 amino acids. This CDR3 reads CAISRDRGRYSNQPQHF. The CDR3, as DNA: TGTGCCATCAGCCGGGACAGAGGCCGATATAGCAATCAGCCCCAGCATTTT.

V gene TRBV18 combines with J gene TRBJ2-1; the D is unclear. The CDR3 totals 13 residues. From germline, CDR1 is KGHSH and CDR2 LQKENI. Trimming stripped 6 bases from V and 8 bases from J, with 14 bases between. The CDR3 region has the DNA TGTGCCAGCTCCCCGGGTGATATGTATGAGCAGTTCTTC. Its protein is CASSPGDMYEQFF.

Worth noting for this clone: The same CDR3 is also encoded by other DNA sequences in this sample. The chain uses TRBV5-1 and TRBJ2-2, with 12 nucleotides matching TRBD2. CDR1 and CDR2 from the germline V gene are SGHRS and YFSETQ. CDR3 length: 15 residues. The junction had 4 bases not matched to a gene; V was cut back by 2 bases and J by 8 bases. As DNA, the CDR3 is TGCGCCAGCAGCTTAGGACTAGCGGGACCTGGGGAGCTGTTTTTT. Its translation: CASSLGLAGPGELFF.

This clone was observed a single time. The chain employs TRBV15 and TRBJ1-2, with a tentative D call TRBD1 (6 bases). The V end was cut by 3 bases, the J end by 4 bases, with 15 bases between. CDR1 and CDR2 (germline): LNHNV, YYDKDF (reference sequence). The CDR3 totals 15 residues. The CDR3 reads CATSRASGGRYGYTF. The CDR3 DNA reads TGTGCCACCAGCAGGGCCTCGGGGGGCCGCTATGGCTACACCTTC.

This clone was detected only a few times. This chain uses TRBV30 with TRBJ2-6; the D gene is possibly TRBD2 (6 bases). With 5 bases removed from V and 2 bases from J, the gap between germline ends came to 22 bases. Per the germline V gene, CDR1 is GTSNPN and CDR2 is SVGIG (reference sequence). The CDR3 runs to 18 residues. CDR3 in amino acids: CAWQKPGLPSAGANVLTF. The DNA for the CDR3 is TGTGCCTGGCAAAAACCGGGACTCCCGTCGGCTGGGGCCAACGTCCTGACTTTC.

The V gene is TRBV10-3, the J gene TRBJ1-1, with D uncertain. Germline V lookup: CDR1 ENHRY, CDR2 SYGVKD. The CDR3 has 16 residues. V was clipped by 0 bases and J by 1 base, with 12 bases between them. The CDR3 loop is CAISESKRGGNTEAFF. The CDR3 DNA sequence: TGTGCCATCAGTGAGTCGAAACGGGGAGGGAACACTGAAGCTTTCTTT.

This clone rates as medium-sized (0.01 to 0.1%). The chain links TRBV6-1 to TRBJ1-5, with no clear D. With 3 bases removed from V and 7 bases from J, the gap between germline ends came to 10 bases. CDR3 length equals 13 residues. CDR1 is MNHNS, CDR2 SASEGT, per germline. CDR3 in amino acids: CASSDGENQPQHF. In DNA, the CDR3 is TGTGCCAGCAGTGACGGTGAGAACCAGCCCCAGCATTTT.

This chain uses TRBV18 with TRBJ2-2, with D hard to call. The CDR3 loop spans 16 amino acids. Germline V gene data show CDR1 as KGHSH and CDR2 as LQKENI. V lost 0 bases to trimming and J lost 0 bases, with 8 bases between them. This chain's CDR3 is CASSPPSGTNTGELFF. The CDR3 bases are TGTGCCAGCTCACCACCGTCAGGAACGAACACCGGGGAGCTGTTTTTT.

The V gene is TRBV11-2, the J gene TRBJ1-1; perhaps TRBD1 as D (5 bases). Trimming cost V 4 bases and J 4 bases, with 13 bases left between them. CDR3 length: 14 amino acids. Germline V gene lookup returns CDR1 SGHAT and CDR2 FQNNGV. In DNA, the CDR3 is TGTGCCAGCAGCTCCCAGGGTTCGGCCACTGAAGCTTTCTTT. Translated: CASSSQGSATEAFF.

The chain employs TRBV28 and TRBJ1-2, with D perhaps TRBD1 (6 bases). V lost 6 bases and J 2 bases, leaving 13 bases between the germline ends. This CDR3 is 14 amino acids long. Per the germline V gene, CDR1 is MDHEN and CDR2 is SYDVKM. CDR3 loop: CASRPNRENYGYTF. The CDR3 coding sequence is TGTGCCAGCAGACCCAACAGGGAGAACTATGGCTACACCTTC.

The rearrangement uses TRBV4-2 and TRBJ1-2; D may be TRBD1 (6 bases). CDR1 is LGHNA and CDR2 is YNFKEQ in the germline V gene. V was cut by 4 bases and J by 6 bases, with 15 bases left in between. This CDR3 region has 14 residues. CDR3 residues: CASSPGTQGHGYTF. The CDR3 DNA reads TGTGCCAGCAGCCCCGGGACCCAGGGGCATGGCTACACCTTC.

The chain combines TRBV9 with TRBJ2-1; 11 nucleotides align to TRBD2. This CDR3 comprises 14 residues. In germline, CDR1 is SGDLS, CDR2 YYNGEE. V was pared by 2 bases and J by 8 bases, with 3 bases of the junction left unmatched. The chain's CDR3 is CASSVSLAGDEQFF. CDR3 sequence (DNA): TGTGCCAGCAGCGTTTCACTAGCGGGAGATGAGCAGTTCTTC.

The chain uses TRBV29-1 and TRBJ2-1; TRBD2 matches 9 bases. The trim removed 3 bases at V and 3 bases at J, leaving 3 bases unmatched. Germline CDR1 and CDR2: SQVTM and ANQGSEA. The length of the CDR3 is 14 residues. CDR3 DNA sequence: TGCAGCGTTGAGGGCGGGAGGGTCTACAATGAGCAGTTCTTC. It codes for CSVEGGRVYNEQFF.

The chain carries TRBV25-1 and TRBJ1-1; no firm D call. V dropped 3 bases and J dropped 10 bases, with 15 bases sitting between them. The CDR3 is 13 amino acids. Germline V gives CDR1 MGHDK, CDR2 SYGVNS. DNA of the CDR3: TGTGCCAGCAGTGATGAGATGGTACGGGGAGCTTTCTTT. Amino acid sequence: CASSDEMVRGAFF. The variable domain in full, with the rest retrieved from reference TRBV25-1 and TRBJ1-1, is EADIYQTPRYLVIGTGKKITLECSQTMGHDKMYWYQQDPGMELHLIHYSYGVNSTEKGDLSSESTVSRIRTEHFPLTLESARPSHTSQYLCASSDEMVRGAFFGQGTRLTVV.

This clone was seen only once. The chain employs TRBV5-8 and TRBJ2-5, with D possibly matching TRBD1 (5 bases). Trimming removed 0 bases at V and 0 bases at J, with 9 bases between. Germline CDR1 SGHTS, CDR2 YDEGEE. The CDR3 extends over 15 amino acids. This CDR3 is CASSLDRRYQETQYF. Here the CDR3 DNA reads TGTGCCAGCAGCTTGGACAGGCGGTACCAAGAGACCCAGTACTTC.

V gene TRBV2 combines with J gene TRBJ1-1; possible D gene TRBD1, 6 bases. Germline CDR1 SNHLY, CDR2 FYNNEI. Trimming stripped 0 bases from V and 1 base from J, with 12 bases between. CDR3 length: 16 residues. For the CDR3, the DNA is TGTGCCAGCAGTGAAGCGGGGGCACCGAAGAACACTGAAGCTTTCTTT. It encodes CASSEAGAPKNTEAFF. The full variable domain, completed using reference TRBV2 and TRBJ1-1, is EPEVTQTPSHQVTQMGQEVILRCVPISNHLYFYWYRQILGQKVEFLVSFYNNEISEKSEIFDDQFSVERPDGSNFTLKIRSTKLEDSAMYFCASSEAGAPKNTEAFFGQGTRLTVV.

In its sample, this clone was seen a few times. The CDR3: CASAGGASNTGELFF. DNA for the CDR3: TGTGCCAGCGCGGGGGGGGCATCGAACACCGGGGAGCTGTTTTTT. This sequence joins TRBV6-1 and TRBJ2-2; 9 bases fit TRBD2. After removal of 8 bases from V and 0 bases from J, the junction contained 4 bases not matched to a gene. Per germline, CDR1 MNHNS and CDR2 SASEGT. The CDR3 has 15 amino acids.

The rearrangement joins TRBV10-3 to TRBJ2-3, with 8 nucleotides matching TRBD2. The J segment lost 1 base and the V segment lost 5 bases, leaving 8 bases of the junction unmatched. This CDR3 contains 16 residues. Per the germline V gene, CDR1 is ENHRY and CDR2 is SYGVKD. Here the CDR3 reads CAISPGTRGRTDTQYF. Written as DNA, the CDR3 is TGTGCCATCAGTCCCGGGACTAGAGGTCGCACAGATACGCAGTATTTT.

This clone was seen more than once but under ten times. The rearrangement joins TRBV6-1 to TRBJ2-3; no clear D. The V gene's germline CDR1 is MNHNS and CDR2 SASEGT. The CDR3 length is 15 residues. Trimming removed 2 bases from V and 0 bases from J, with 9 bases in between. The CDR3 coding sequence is TGTGCCAGCAGTGAACAGCGAGGTAGCACAGATACGCAGTATTTT. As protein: CASSEQRGSTDTQYF.

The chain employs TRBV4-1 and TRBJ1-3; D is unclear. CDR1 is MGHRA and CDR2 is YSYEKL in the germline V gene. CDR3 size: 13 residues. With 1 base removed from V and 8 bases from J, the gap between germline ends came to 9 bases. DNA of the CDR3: TGCGCCAGCAGCCAAGCCCCAGGATACACCATATATTTT. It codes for CASSQAPGYTIYF.

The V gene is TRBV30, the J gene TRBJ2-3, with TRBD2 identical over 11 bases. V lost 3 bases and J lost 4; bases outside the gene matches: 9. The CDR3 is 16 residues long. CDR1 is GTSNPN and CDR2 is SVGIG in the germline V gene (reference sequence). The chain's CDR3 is CAWRLFTSGSSDTQYF. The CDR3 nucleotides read TGTGCCTGGAGATTATTTACTAGCGGGAGCTCAGATACGCAGTATTTT.

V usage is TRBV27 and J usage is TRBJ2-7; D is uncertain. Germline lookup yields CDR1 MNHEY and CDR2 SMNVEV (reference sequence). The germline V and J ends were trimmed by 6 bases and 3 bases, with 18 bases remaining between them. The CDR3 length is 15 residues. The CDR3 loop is CASRRSLGQSYEQYF. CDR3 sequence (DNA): TGTGCCAGCAGGCGCTCCCTGGGCCAGAGCTACGAGCAGTACTTC.

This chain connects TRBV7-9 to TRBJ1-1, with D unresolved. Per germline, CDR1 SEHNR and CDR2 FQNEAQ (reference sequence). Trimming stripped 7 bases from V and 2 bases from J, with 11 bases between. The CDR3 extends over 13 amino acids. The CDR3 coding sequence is TGTGCCAGCATCTCCGTCTCCAACACTGAAGCTTTCTTT. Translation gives CASISVSNTEAFF.

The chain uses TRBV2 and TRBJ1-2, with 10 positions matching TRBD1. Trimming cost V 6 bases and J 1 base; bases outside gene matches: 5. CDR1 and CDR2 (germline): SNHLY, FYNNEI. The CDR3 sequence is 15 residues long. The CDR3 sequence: CASSADRGFNYGYTF. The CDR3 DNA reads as TGTGCCAGCAGCGCGGACAGGGGGTTTAACTATGGCTACACCTTC.

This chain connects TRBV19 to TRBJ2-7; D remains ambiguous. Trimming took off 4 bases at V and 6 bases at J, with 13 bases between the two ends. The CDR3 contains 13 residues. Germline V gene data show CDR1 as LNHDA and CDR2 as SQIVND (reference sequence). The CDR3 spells CASSNGPGREQYF. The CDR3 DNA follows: TGTGCCAGTAGTAACGGTCCTGGGCGCGAGCAGTACTTC.

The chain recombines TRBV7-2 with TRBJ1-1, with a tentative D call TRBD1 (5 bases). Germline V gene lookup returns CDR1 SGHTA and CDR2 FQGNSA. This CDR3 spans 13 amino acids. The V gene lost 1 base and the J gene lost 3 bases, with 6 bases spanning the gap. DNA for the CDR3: TGTGCCAGCAGCTTAGTCAGGGACACTGAAGCTTTCTTT. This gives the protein CASSLVRDTEAFF.

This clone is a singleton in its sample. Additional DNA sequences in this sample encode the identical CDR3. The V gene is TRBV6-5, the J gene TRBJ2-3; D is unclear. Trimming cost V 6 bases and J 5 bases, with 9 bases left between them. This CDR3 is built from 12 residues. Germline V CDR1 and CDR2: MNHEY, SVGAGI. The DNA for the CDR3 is TGTGCCAGCAGCGCGGCCGAAGATACGCAGTATTTT. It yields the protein CASSAAEDTQYF.

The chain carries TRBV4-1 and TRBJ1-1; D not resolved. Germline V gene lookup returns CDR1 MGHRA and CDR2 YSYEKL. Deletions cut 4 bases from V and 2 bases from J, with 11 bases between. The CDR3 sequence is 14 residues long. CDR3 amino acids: CASSRVAINTEAFF. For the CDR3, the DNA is TGCGCCAGCAGCCGAGTCGCGATTAACACTGAAGCTTTCTTT.